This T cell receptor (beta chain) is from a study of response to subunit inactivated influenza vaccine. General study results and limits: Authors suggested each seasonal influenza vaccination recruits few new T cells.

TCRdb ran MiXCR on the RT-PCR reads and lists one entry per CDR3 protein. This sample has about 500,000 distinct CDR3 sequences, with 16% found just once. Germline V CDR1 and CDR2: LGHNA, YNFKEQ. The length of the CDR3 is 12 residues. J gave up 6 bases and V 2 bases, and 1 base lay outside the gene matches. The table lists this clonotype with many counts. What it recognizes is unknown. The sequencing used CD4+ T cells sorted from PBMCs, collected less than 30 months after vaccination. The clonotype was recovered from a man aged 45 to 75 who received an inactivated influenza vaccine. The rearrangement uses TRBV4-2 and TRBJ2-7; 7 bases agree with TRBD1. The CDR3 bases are TGTGCCAGCAGCCAACCAGGGGGCGAGCAGTACTTC. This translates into CASSQPGGEQYF.